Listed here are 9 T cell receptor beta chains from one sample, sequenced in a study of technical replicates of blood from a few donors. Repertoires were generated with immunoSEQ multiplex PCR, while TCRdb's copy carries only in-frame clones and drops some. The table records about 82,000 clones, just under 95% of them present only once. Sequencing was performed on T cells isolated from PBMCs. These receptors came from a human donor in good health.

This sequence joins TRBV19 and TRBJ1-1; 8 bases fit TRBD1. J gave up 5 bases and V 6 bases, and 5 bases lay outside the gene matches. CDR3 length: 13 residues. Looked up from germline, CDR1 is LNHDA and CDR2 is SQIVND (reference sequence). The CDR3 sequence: CASRQQGGTEAFF. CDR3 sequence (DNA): TGTGCCAGTAGGCAACAGGGGGGGACTGAAGCTTTCTTT.

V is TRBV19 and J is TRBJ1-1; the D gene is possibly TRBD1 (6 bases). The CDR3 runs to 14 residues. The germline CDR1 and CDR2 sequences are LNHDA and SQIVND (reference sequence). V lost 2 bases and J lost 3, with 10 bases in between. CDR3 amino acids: CASSIWGLDTEAFF. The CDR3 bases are TGTGCCAGTAGTATATGGGGGCTGGACACTGAAGCTTTCTTT.

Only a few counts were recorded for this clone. The CDR3 here is CASSLRDRGNTEAFF. CDR3 in DNA: TGTGCCAGCAGCCTACGGGACAGGGGAAACACTGAAGCTTTCTTT. The rearrangement links TRBV21-1 to TRBJ1-1; whether TRBD1, the table's D call, matches the DNA was not checked. TRBV21-1 is an annotated pseudogene. The CDR3 covers 15 residues.

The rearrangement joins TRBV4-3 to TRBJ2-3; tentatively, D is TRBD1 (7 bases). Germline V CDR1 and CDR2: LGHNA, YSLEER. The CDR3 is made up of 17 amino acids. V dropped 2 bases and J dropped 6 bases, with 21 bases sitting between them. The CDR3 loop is CASSQKGGTGAGDTQYF. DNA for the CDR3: TGCGCCAGCAGCCAAAAGGGGGGTACAGGGGCAGGGGATACGCAGTATTTT.

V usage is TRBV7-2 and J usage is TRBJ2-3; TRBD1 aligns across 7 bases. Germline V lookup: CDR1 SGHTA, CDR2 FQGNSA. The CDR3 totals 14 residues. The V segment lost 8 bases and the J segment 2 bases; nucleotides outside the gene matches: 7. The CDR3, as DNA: TGTGCCAGCTCTCCGGGACAGTTCACAGATACGCAGTATTTT. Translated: CASSPGQFTDTQYF.

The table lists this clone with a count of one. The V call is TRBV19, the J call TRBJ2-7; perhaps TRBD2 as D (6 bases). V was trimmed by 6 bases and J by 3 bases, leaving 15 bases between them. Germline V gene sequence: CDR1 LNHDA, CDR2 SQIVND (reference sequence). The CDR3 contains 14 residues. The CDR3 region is CASSPVREVYEQYF. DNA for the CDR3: TGTGCCAGTAGCCCAGTCAGGGAGGTCTACGAGCAGTACTTC.

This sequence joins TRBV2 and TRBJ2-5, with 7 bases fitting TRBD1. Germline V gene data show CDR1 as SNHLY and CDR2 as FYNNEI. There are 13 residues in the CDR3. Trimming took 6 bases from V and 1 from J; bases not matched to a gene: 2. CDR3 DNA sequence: TGTGCCAGCAGCGGGGACAGCCAAGAGACCCAGTACTTC. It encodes CASSGDSQETQYF.

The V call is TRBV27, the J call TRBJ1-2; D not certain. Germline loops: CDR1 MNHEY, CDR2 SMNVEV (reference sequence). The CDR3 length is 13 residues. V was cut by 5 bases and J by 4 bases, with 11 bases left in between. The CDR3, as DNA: TGTGCCAGCAGTCTTCGAGAGAGCTATGGCTACACCTTC. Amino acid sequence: CASSLRESYGYTF.

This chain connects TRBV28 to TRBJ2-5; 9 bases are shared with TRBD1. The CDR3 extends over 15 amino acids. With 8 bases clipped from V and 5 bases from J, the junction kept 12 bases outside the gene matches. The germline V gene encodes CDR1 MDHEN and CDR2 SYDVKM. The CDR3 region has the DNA TGTGCCAGCGGGACAGGGTCTTACGTAGAGGAGACCCAGTACTTC. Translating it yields CASGTGSYVEETQYF.